These 8 T cell receptor beta chains originate from one sample sequenced in a study of breast tumors, draining lymph nodes, adjacent tissues. Axillary draining lymph nodes of breast cancer patients supplied the node samples. Each CDR3 protein is one row after TCRdb ran MiXCR on the multiplex PCR reads. Among under 350,000 distinct CDR3 sequences listed, around 30% were seen once. Source material: axillary lymph node tissue. The receptors stem from a female donor with breast cancer. Some clones in this sample may be carry-over from other donors' samples.

This clonotype showed up just a few times. A much more abundant neighbour one base away suggests this may be a read error. This chain connects TRBV20-1 to TRBJ2-7; tentative D call: TRBD1 (6 bases). This CDR3 spans 14 amino acids. The V gene's germline CDR1 is DFQATT and CDR2 SNEGSKA (reference sequence). V lost 3 bases and J lost 6, with 18 bases in between. CDR3 region: CSASQAGATSEQYF. CDR3 in DNA: TGCAGTGCTAGCCAGGCAGGGGCCACCTCCGAGCAGTACTTC.

This chain links TRBV28 with TRBJ1-5; D perhaps matches TRBD1 (6 bases). The V and J ends lost 3 bases and 4 bases respectively, with 10 bases between them. Germline loops: CDR1 MDHEN, CDR2 SYDVKM. The CDR3 totals 14 residues. The CDR3 is CASSFGQRNQPQHF. The CDR3 nucleotides are TGTGCCAGCAGTTTTGGACAGCGGAATCAGCCCCAGCATTTT.

This clonotype occurred many times. The chain uses TRBV5-1 and TRBJ1-5, with D possibly being TRBD1 (5 bases). CDR1 SGHRS and CDR2 YFSETQ come from the germline V gene. Trimming stripped 0 bases from V and 5 bases from J, with 9 bases between. The CDR3 has 14 amino acids. In DNA, the CDR3 is TGCGCCAGCAGCTTGGTTGGGGGTGATCAGCCCCAGCATTTT. Translating gives CASSLVGGDQPQHF.

The chain recombines TRBV9 with TRBJ1-1; no reliable D call. The germline gives CDR1 SGDLS, CDR2 YYNGEE. This CDR3 region has 12 residues. V was pared by 7 bases and J by 7 bases, with 14 bases between. CDR3 DNA: TGTGCCAGCCTGTGGGCTAAAGGTGAAGCTTTCTTT. Amino acids: CASLWAKGEAFF.

This clonotype was recorded many times. The V gene is TRBV7-2, the J gene TRBJ2-1; weak D call: TRBD2 (6 bases). The germline CDR1 and CDR2 sequences are SGHTA and FQGNSA. Trimming took 5 bases from V and 0 from J, leaving 11 bases between them. This CDR3 comprises 15 residues. The CDR3 sequence: CASSDRGISYNEQFF. In DNA form, the CDR3 reads TGTGCCAGCAGCGATCGCGGGATCTCCTACAATGAGCAGTTCTTC.

Notes on this clonotype: Given a much more abundant clone one base away, this may be a read error. This sequence joins TRBV11-2 and TRBJ2-5, with TRBD1 matching 10 bases. Germline assignment: CDR1 SGHAT and CDR2 FQNNGV. The V gene end was trimmed by 1 base and the J gene end by 7 bases; junction bases not matched to a gene: 9. This CDR3 is built from 16 residues. The CDR3 DNA follows: TGTGCCAGCAGCTTAGCACCGGGACAGGGGTTTGGGACCCAGTACTTC. It translates to CASSLAPGQGFGTQYF.

This clonotype was picked up many times. This chain links TRBV7-8 with TRBJ2-7; TRBD2 agrees at 7 bases. Trimming removed 0 bases from V and 0 bases from J; junction bases left unmatched: 8. The CDR3 totals 17 residues. CDR1 is SGHVS, CDR2 FQNEAQ, per germline. This CDR3 reads CASSLAGSGHASYEQYF. In nucleotides, the CDR3 is TGTGCCAGCAGCTTAGCAGGTAGCGGGCATGCCTCCTACGAGCAGTACTTC.

This clonotype was seen a handful of times. The rearrangement uses TRBV5-6 and TRBJ2-1; TRBD2 agrees at 7 bases. This CDR3 has 13 residues. Germline CDR1 SGHDT, CDR2 YYEEEE. V dropped 2 bases and J dropped 6; count of bases not matched to a gene: 2. The CDR3 sequence is CASSFPGGNEQFF. The CDR3 DNA reads as TGTGCCAGCAGCTTCCCGGGGGGCAATGAGCAGTTCTTC.